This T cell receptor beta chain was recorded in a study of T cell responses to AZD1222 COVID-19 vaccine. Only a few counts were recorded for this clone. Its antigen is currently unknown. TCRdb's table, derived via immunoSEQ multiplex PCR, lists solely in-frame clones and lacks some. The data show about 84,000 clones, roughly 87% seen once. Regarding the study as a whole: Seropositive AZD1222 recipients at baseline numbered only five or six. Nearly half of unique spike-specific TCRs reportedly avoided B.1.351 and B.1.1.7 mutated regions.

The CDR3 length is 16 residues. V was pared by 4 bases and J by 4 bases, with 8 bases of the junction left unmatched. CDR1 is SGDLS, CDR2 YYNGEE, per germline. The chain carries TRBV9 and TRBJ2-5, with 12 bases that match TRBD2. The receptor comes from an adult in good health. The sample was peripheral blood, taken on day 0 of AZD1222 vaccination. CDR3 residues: CASSPILAGGVETQYF. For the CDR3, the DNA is TGTGCCAGCAGCCCGATACTAGCGGGAGGAGTAGAGACCCAGTACTTC.